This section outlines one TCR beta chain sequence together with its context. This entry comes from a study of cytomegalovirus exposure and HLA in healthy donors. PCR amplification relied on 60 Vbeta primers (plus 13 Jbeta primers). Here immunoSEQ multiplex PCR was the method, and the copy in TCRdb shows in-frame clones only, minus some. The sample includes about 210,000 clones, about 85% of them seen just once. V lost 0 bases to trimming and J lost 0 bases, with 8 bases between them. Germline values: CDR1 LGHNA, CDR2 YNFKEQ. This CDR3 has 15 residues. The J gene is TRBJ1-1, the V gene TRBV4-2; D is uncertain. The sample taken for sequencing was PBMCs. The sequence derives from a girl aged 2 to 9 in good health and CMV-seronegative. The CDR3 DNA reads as TGTGCCAGCAGCCAAGATAGCGGTTTGAACACTGAAGCTTTCTTT. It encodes CASSQDSGLNTEAFF.